This TCR beta chain was captured by sequencing in a study of control samples from healthy donors and cancer patients. Sequencing was performed with immunoSEQ multiplex PCR; in TCRdb, only in-frame clones are kept and a portion is missing. Of roughly 32,000 clones in the sample, 85% to 90% were seen once. This CDR3 spans 12 amino acids. The clonotype was recovered from a woman aged 40 to 55 with lung cancer. Sequencing used PBMCs. The chain uses TRBV21-1 and TRBJ1-1. TRBV21-1 is labeled a pseudogene. This CDR3 reads CASSKDIAEAFF. The CDR3 DNA sequence: TGTGCCAGCAGCAAAGATATCGCTGAAGCTTTCTTT.